Presented here are 30 T cell receptor beta chains from one specimen sequenced in a study of T cells in localized non-small cell lung cancer. Profiling relied on immunoSEQ multiplex PCR, and the TCRdb table lists in-frame clones only, not all of them. The sample has 45,000 to 55,000 clones, 77% seen once. The starting material was peripheral blood, obtained before any cancer treatment. The receptors here all came from a man aged 40 to 70 with stage I squamous cell lung carcinoma.

The J gene is TRBJ1-2, the V gene TRBV5-5; 7 nucleotides line up with TRBD1. CDR1 and CDR2 (germline): SGHKS, YYEKEE (reference sequence). The V and J ends lost 4 bases and 2 bases, in that order; junction bases with no gene match: 8. The CDR3 runs 15 residues. The CDR3 is CASSMTDRANYGYTF. The CDR3 DNA follows: TGTGCCAGCAGCATGACCGACAGGGCGAACTATGGCTACACCTTC. The full variable domain, in which reference TRBV5-5 and TRBJ1-2 provide the parts outside the CDR3, is DAGVTQSPTHLIKTRGQQVTLRCSPISGHKSVSWYQQVLGQGPQFIFQYYEKEERGRGNFPDRFSARQFPNYSSELNVNALLLGDSALYLCASSMTDRANYGYTFGSGTRLTVV.

The chain is built from TRBV16 and TRBJ1-6; 7 nucleotides align to TRBD1. The germline CDR1 and CDR2 sequences are KGHSY and FQNENV. Trimming cost V 4 bases and J 4 bases; bases outside gene matches: 10. CDR3 size: 17 residues. Written as DNA, the CDR3 is TGTGCCAGCAGCCGAGAAGACAGGGCCAAATATAATTCACCCCTCCACTTT. It translates to CASSREDRAKYNSPLHF.

CDR3 region: CASSHGQGAGELFF. The CDR3 nucleotides read TGCGCCAGCAGCCATGGACAGGGTGCCGGGGAGCTGTTTTTT. The rearrangement links TRBV4-1 to TRBJ2-2; TRBD1 matches at 8 bases. The CDR3 length is 14 residues. Looked up from germline, CDR1 is MGHRA and CDR2 is YSYEKL. J lost 6 bases, V lost 3 bases, and 3 bases had no gene match.

As concerns this clone: Other nucleotide sequences from this sample produce the same CDR3. The V call is TRBV14, the J call TRBJ2-1; D might be TRBD1 (5 bases). CDR3 length: 11 amino acids. Germline CDR1 and CDR2: SGHDN and FVKESK. V dropped 6 bases and J dropped 7 bases, with 7 bases sitting between them. In DNA, the CDR3 is TGTGCCAGCAGTCCAGGGAATGAGCAGTTCTTC. Protein: CASSPGNEQFF. Using reference TRBV14 and TRBJ2-1 for the parts outside the CDR3, the full variable domain is EAGVTQFPSHSVIEKGQTVTLRCDPISGHDNLYWYRRVMGKEIKFLLHFVKESKQDESGMPNNRFLAERTGGTYSTLKVQPAELEDSGVYFCASSPGNEQFFGPGTRLTVL.

V gene TRBV7-9 combines with J gene TRBJ1-1; D perhaps matches TRBD1 (6 bases). This CDR3 contains 14 residues. Trimming took 8 bases from V and 0 from J, leaving 13 bases between them. Germline CDR1 SEHNR, CDR2 FQNEAQ (reference sequence). The CDR3 here is CASLRGRVNTEAFF. DNA of the CDR3: TGTGCCAGCCTCAGGGGTAGGGTGAACACTGAAGCTTTCTTT. The full variable domain, with the rest looked up from reference TRBV7-9 and TRBJ1-1, is DTGVSQNPRHKITKRGQNVTFRCDPISEHNRLYWYRQTLGQGPEFLTYFQNEAQLEKSRLLSDRFSAERPKGSFSTLEIQRTEQGDSAMYLCASLRGRVNTEAFFGQGTRLTVV.

V is TRBV18 and J is TRBJ1-1; a possible D gene is TRBD1 (5 bases). V was trimmed by 9 bases and J by 0 bases, leaving 11 bases between them. The germline gives CDR1 KGHSH, CDR2 LQKENI. The CDR3 is 13 amino acids. The CDR3: CASRGVMNTEAFF. Written as DNA, the CDR3 is TGTGCCAGTCGAGGGGTAATGAACACTGAAGCTTTCTTT.

The chain joins TRBV27 to TRBJ1-2; D remains unclear. There are 14 residues in the CDR3. Germline V gene data show CDR1 as MNHEY and CDR2 as SMNVEV (reference sequence). V was clipped by 1 base and J by 7 bases, with 13 bases between them. The CDR3 loop reads CASSLLGGISGYTF. DNA of the CDR3: TGTGCCAGCAGTTTATTGGGTGGGATAAGTGGCTACACCTTC.

A remark on this clone: Sequence at one end of the junction differs from germline and may be a read error. V and J are TRBV7-7 and TRBJ2-5, with 7 bases that match TRBD2. Per germline, CDR1 SSHAT and CDR2 FNYEAQ (reference sequence). This CDR3 is built from 15 residues. Written as DNA, the CDR3 is TGTGCTAGCAGCTTAGGCGGGGGAGCCGAGGGGACCCAGTACTTC. Translated, it gives CASSLGGGAEGTQYF.

This chain joins TRBV7-6 and TRBJ2-2, with 7 nucleotides matching TRBD2. Germline values: CDR1 SGHVS, CDR2 FNYEAQ. V gave up 4 bases and J gave up 6 bases; unmatched junction bases: 2. The CDR3 covers 13 residues. The DNA for the CDR3 is TGTGCCAGCAGCTCCCGGGGGGCCGGGGAGCTGTTTTTT. The encoded protein is CASSSRGAGELFF.

This sequence joins TRBV2 and TRBJ2-5; 8 bases align to TRBD1. The germline V gene encodes CDR1 SNHLY and CDR2 FYNNEI. The CDR3 is 13 residues long. J gave up 2 bases and V 5 bases, and 1 base lay outside the gene matches. CDR3 DNA: TGTGCCAGCAGTCGACAGGGGCAAGAGACCCAGTACTTC. Translation: CASSRQGQETQYF.

This clone has just one count. CDR3 sequence reads: CASSSTGYIQYF. In nucleotides, the CDR3 is TGTGCCAGCAGCTCAACAGGGTACATTCAGTACTTC. The chain carries TRBV7-2 and TRBJ2-4; D might be TRBD1 (6 bases). Trimming removed 4 bases at V and 8 bases at J, with 9 bases between. The CDR3 is 12 residues long. Per the germline V gene, CDR1 is SGHTA and CDR2 is FQGNSA.

The rearrangement links TRBV5-1 to TRBJ1-1, with a tentative D call TRBD1 (5 bases). The germline V gene encodes CDR1 SGHRS and CDR2 YFSETQ. The CDR3 is made up of 16 amino acids. The V gene lost 4 bases and the J gene lost 1 base, with 17 bases spanning the gap. In DNA form, the CDR3 reads TGCGCCAGCAGCCCCGGGCGTGCGAGGGGGAACACTGAAGCTTTCTTT. Its translation: CASSPGRARGNTEAFF.

The CDR3 nucleotides read TGTGCCAGCTCGCGACAGGGGGAACCAGAGCAGTACTTC. This translates into CASSRQGEPEQYF. This chain joins TRBV18 and TRBJ2-7, with TRBD1 identical over 9 bases. This CDR3 has 13 amino acids. The germline V gene encodes CDR1 KGHSH and CDR2 LQKENI. The V segment lost 6 bases and the J segment 7 bases; nucleotides outside the gene matches: 7.

The CDR3 nucleotides read TGTGCCAGCAGTGAATTTACCAGGAGGAGCAATCAGCCCCAGCATTTT. Translation: CASSEFTRRSNQPQHF. This sequence joins TRBV2 and TRBJ1-5; no clear D gene. The CDR3 extends over 16 amino acids. Per the germline V gene, CDR1 is SNHLY and CDR2 is FYNNEI. Between the trimmed V and J ends, which lost 2 bases and 1 base, there was a span of 12 bases.

The chain links TRBV5-8 to TRBJ2-7, with D unresolved. Germline V gene data show CDR1 as SGHTS and CDR2 as YDEGEE. Between the trimmed V and J ends, which lost 2 bases and 4 bases, there was a span of 10 bases. The CDR3 runs to 13 residues. The CDR3 DNA reads as TGTGCCAGCAGCTTAAACAGTGTGTACGAGCAGTACTTC. Its translation is CASSLNSVYEQYF. Combining the CDR3 with reference TRBV5-8 and TRBJ2-7 gives the whole variable domain EAGVTQSPTHLIKTRGQQATLRCSPISGHTSVYWYQQALGLGLQFLLWYDEGEERNRGNFPPRFSGRQFPNYSSELNVNALELEDSALYLCASSLNSVYEQYFGPGTRLTVT.

This CDR3 reads CAVHLGGVDGYTF. The CDR3 coding sequence is TGTGCCGTGCACCTCGGGGGCGTGGATGGCTACACCTTC. The chain uses TRBV6-1 and TRBJ1-2; D may be TRBD1 (6 bases). Trimming took off 11 bases at V and 6 bases at J, with 19 bases between the two ends. The germline V gene encodes CDR1 MNHNS and CDR2 SASEGT. There are 13 residues in the CDR3.

The chain combines TRBV11-1 with TRBJ1-6, with TRBD1 matching over 10 bases. The V gene end was trimmed by 5 bases and the J gene end by 7 bases; junction bases not matched to a gene: 5. This CDR3 contains 15 residues. Germline CDR1 SGHAT, CDR2 FQDESV (reference sequence). This chain's CDR3 is CASSTRTGGNSPLHF. The DNA of the CDR3 is TGTGCCAGCAGCACGCGGACAGGGGGAAATTCACCCCTCCACTTT.

This chain links TRBV7-3 with TRBJ2-5; TRBD1 agrees at 7 bases. Unmatched junction bases numbered 4, after V lost 5 bases and J lost 4 bases. Germline V lookup: CDR1 SGHTA, CDR2 FQGTGA. The CDR3 has 13 residues. CDR3 nucleotides: TGTGCCAGCAGCCCCAACAGGGGAGAGACCCAGTACTTC. Protein product: CASSPNRGETQYF.

The V call is TRBV19, the J call TRBJ2-5; D not certain. The CDR3 consists of 16 residues. V was trimmed by 0 bases and J by 5 bases, leaving 16 bases between them. Germline-derived CDR1 and CDR2 are LNHDA and SQIVND (reference sequence). CDR3 DNA: TGTGCCAGTAGTATAGATGAGACGGGCTCCGAGGAGACCCAGTACTTC. Translation: CASSIDETGSEETQYF. The variable domain in full, with the rest retrieved from reference TRBV19 and TRBJ2-5, is DGGITQSPKYLFRKEGQNVTLSCEQNLNHDAMYWYRQDPGQGLRLIYYSQIVNDFQKGDIAEGYSVSREKKESFPLTVTSAQKNPTAFYLCASSIDETGSEETQYFGPGTRLLVL.

CDR3 protein: CASSSQPHSGGEQFF. In nucleotides, the CDR3 is TGTGCCAGCAGCTCCCAACCCCATAGCGGGGGGGAGCAGTTCTTC. This chain uses TRBV11-2 with TRBJ2-1; 10 nucleotides align to TRBD2. V was clipped by 4 bases and J by 10 bases; unmatched bases: 10. CDR3 size: 15 residues. Germline CDR1 reads SGHAT; CDR2 reads FQNNGV. The full variable domain, rest sourced from reference TRBV11-2 and TRBJ2-1, is EAGVAQSPRYKIIEKRQSVAFWCNPISGHATLYWYQQILGQGPKLLIQFQNNGVVDDSQLPKDRFSAERLKGVDSTLKIQPAKLEDSAVYLCASSSQPHSGGEQFFGPGTRLTVL.

The chain combines TRBV28 with TRBJ1-1, with D perhaps matching TRBD1 (5 bases). The CDR3 consists of 14 residues. Trimming removed 4 bases from V and 1 base from J, with 10 bases in between. Germline V gene data show CDR1 as MDHEN and CDR2 as SYDVKM. CDR3 sequence reads: CASSYATGNTEAFF. The CDR3 DNA reads as TGTGCCAGCAGTTACGCCACAGGGAACACTGAAGCTTTCTTT. The full variable domain, in which reference TRBV28 and TRBJ1-1 provide the parts outside the CDR3, is DVKVTQSSRYLVKRTGEKVFLECVQDMDHENMFWYRQDPGLGLRLIYFSYDVKMKEKGDIPEGYSVSREKKERFSLILESASTNQTSMYLCASSYATGNTEAFFGQGTRLTVV.

The chain uses TRBV29-1 and TRBJ2-5, with 14 bases fitting TRBD2. J lost 4 bases, V lost 4 bases, and 8 bases had no gene match. This CDR3 spans 16 amino acids. From germline, CDR1 is SQVTM and CDR2 ANQGSEA. The chain's CDR3 is CSVVPGTSGGGETQYF. The CDR3 region has the DNA TGCAGCGTTGTCCCCGGGACTAGCGGGGGTGGAGAGACCCAGTACTTC.

The V call is TRBV28, the J call TRBJ1-2; D is unresolved. The CDR3 sequence is 15 residues long. The V and J ends lost 9 bases and 1 base respectively, with 18 bases between them. From germline, CDR1 is MDHEN and CDR2 SYDVKM. Here the CDR3 reads CASRSGDRFNYGYTF. The CDR3 nucleotides read TGTGCCAGTAGGAGTGGCGACCGATTTAACTATGGCTACACCTTC.

The count of this clone is one. The chain employs TRBV23-1 and TRBJ1-6; 8 bases fit TRBD1. TRBV23-1 falls under the ORF class, with uncertain function. The junction had 4 bases not matched to a gene; V was cut back by 3 bases and J by 9 bases. The CDR3 extends over 14 amino acids. CDR3 nucleotides: TGCGCCAGCAGTCAGGGACAGGAAGCTTCACCCCTCCACTTT. Translated: CASSQGQEASPLHF.

This clone has just a few counts. The J gene is TRBJ1-6, the V gene TRBV6-6, with D possibly being TRBD1 (5 bases). This CDR3 comprises 14 residues. V lost 2 bases and J 9 bases, leaving 11 bases between the germline ends. Per the germline V gene, CDR1 is MNHNY and CDR2 is SVGAGI (reference sequence). This CDR3 is CASSYEGTRSPLHF. As DNA, the CDR3 is TGTGCCAGCAGTTACGAGGGGACCCGTTCACCCCTCCACTTT.

The chain links TRBV9 to TRBJ1-1, with 9 nucleotides matching TRBD1. The length of the CDR3 is 15 residues. V lost 2 bases, J lost 1 base, and 3 bases stayed unmatched. Germline-derived CDR1 and CDR2 are SGDLS and YYNGEE. Here the CDR3 DNA reads TGTGCCAGCAGCGTCGGACAGGGGCCGAACACTGAAGCTTTCTTT. Residues: CASSVGQGPNTEAFF.

This clone has at least ten counts. The chain uses TRBV19 and TRBJ2-2; 7 bases align to TRBD1. V trimming: 3 bases; J trimming: 6 bases; junction bases outside the gene matches: 7. In germline, CDR1 is LNHDA, CDR2 SQIVND (reference sequence). The CDR3 is 15 residues long. The DNA for the CDR3 is TGTGCCAGTAGTATGCCACAGGGGTGGCCCGGGGAGCTGTTTTTT. Translated, it gives CASSMPQGWPGELFF.

The chain couples TRBV25-1 to TRBJ2-2; TRBD1 matches at 7 bases. CDR3 length equals 14 residues. Unmatched junction bases numbered 6, after V lost 7 bases and J lost 4 bases. Germline CDR1 MGHDK, CDR2 SYGVNS. This chain's CDR3 is CASTGTEGTGELFF. In DNA form, the CDR3 reads TGTGCCAGCACGGGGACAGAGGGCACCGGGGAGCTGTTTTTT.

This chain connects TRBV7-8 to TRBJ2-3; tentatively, D is TRBD2 (5 bases). CDR3 length: 13 residues. Germline V gives CDR1 SGHVS, CDR2 FQNEAQ. Trimming took 5 bases from V and 2 from J, leaving 8 bases between them. The CDR3 reads CASSRGPTDTQYF. In DNA, the CDR3 is TGTGCCAGCAGCCGCGGGCCCACAGATACGCAGTATTTT.

In its sample, this clone was seen a few times. A much larger clone lies one base from this, so it may be a read error. This chain's CDR3 is CASSLGTEAFF. Written as DNA, the CDR3 is TGTGCCAGCAGCTTAGGCACTGAAGCTTTCTTT. The chain has TRBV7-9 and TRBJ1-1, with D uncertain. The CDR3 runs to 11 residues. CDR1 is SEHNR, CDR2 FQNEAQ, per germline (reference sequence). V was cut by 1 base and J by 4 bases, with 1 base left in between.